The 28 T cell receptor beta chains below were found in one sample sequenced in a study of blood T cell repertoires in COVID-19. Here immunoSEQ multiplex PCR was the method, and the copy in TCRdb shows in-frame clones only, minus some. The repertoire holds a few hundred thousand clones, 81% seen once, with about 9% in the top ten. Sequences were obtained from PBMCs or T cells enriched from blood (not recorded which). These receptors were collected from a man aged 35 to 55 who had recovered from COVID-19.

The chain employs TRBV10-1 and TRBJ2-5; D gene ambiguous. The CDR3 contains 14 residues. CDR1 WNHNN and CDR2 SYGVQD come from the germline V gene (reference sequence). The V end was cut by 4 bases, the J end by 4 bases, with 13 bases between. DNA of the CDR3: TGCGCCAGCAGTGGAATCGGTCGTGGAGAGACCCAGTACTTC. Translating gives CASSGIGRGETQYF.

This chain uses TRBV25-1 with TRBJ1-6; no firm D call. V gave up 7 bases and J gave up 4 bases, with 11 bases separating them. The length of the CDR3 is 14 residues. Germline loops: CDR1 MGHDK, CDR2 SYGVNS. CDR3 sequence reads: CASNEGGYNSPLHF. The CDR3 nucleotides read TGTGCCAGCAACGAAGGCGGTTATAATTCACCCCTCCACTTT.

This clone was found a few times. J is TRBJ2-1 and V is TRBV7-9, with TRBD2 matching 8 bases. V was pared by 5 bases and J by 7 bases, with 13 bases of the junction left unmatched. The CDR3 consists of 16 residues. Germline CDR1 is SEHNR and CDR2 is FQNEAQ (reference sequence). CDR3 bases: TGTGCCAGCAGCCCACCCGTCCAGCGGGAGAATAATGAGCAGTTCTTC. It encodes CASSPPVQRENNEQFF. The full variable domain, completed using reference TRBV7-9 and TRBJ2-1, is DTGVSQNPRHKITKRGQNVTFRCDPISEHNRLYWYRQTLGQGPEFLTYFQNEAQLEKSRLLSDRFSAERPKGSFSTLEIQRTEQGDSAMYLCASSPPVQRENNEQFFGPGTRLTVL.

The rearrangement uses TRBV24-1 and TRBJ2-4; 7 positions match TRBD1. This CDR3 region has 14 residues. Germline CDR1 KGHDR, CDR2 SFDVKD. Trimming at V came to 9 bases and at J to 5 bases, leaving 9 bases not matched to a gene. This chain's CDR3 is CATSPTGVENIQYF. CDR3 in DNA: TGTGCCACCTCGCCAACAGGGGTTGAAAACATTCAGTACTTC.

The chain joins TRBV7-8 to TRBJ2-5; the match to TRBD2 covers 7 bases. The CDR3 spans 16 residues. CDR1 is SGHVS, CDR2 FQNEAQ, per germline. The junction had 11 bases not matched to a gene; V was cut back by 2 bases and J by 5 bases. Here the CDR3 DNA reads TGTGCCAGCAGCTTACGAGGGAGGGGAGGCTGGGAGACCCAGTACTTC. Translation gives CASSLRGRGGWETQYF.

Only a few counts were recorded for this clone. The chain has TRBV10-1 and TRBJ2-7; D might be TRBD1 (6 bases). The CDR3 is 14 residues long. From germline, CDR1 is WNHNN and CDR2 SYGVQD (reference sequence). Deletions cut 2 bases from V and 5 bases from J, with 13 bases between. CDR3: CASSEGTGSHEQYF. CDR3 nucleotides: TGCGCCAGCAGTGAGGGAACAGGGTCTCACGAGCAGTACTTC.

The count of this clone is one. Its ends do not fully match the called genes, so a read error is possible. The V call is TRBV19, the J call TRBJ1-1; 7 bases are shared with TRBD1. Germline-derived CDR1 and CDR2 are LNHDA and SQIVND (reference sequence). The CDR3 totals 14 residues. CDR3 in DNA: TGTGCCAGTAGTCATCCGGGACAGCCATCCCAAGGGGACTTT. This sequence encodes CASSHPGQPSQGDF.

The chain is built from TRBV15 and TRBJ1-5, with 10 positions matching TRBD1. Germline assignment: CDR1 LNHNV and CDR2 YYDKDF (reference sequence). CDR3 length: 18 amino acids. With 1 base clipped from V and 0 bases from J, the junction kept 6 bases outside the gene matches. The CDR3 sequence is CATSRGRGQGFSNQPQHF. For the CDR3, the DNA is TGTGCCACCAGCAGAGGGAGGGGACAGGGGTTTAGCAATCAGCCCCAGCATTTT. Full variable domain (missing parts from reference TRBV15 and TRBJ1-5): DAMVIQNPRYQVTQFGKPVTLSCSQTLNHNVMYWYQQKSSQAPKLLFHYYDKDFNNEADTPDNFQSRRPNTSFCFLDIRSPGLGDTAMYLCATSRGRGQGFSNQPQHFGDGTRLSIL.

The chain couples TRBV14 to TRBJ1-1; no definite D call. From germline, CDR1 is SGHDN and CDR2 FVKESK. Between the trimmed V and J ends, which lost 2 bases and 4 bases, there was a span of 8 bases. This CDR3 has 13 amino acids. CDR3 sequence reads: CASSQSRGTEAFF. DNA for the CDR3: TGTGCCAGCAGCCAATCGCGGGGCACTGAAGCTTTCTTT.

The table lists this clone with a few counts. The CDR3 DNA is TGTGCCAGCAGCTTTACTAGCGGGGCCTCCTACGAGCAGTACTTC. Its protein is CASSFTSGASYEQYF. The rearrangement joins TRBV7-3 to TRBJ2-7; 10 positions agree with TRBD2. Germline trimming cut 3 bases from V and 0 bases from J; bases unmatched to any gene: 2. The CDR3 is 15 amino acids. Germline values: CDR1 SGHTA, CDR2 FQGTGA.

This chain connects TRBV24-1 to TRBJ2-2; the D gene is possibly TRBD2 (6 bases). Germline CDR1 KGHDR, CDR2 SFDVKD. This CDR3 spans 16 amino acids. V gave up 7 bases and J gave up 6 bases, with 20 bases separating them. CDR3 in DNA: TGTGCCACCAGACAAGGGGACTTCATAATAGCCGGGGAGCTGTTTTTT. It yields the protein CATRQGDFIIAGELFF.

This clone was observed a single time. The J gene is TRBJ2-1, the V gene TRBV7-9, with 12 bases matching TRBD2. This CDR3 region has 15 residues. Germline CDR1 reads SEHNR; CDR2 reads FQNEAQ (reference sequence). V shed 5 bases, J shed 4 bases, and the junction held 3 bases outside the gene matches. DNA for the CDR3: TGTGCCAGCAGCCGGACTAGCGGGATTTACAATGAGCAGTTCTTC. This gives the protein CASSRTSGIYNEQFF. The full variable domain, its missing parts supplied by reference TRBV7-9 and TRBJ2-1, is DTGVSQNPRHKITKRGQNVTFRCDPISEHNRLYWYRQTLGQGPEFLTYFQNEAQLEKSRLLSDRFSAERPKGSFSTLEIQRTEQGDSAMYLCASSRTSGIYNEQFFGPGTRLTVL.

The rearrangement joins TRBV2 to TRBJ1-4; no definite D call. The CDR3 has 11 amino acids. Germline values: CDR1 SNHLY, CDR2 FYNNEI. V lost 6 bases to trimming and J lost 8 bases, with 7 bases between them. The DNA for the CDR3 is TGTGCCAGCAGCGAGGGAGAAAAACTGTTTTTT. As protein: CASSEGEKLFF.

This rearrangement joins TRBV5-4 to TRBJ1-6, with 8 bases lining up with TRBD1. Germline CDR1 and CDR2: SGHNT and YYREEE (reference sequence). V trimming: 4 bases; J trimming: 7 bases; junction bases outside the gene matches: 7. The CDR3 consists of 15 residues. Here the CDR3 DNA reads TGTGCCAGCAGCCTACAGGGGGTGAGAAATTCACCCCTCCACTTT. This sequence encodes CASSLQGVRNSPLHF.

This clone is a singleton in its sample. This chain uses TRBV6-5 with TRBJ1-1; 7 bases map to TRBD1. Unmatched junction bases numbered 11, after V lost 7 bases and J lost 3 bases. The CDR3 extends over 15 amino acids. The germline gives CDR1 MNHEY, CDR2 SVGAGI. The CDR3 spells CASIQRTGSDTEAFF. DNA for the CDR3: TGTGCCAGCATCCAAAGGACAGGTTCTGACACTGAAGCTTTCTTT.

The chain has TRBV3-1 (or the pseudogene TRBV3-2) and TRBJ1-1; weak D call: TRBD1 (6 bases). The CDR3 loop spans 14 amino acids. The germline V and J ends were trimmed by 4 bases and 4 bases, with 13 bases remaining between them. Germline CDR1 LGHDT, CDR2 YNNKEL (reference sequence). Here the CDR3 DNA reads TGTGCCAGCAGCCGAACACAGGGAACCACTGAAGCTTTCTTT. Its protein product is CASSRTQGTTEAFF.

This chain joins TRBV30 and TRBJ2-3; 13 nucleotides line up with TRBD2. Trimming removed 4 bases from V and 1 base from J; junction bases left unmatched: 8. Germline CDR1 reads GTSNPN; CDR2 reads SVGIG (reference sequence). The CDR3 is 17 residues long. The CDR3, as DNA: TGTGCCTGGACTAGACTAGCGGGGGGCCCCGGCACAGATACGCAGTATTTT. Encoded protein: CAWTRLAGGPGTDTQYF. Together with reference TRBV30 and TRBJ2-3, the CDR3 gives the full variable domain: SQTIHQWPATLVQPVGSPLSLECTVEGTSNPNLYWYRQAAGRGLQLLFYSVGIGQISSEVPQNLSASRPQDRQFILSSKKLLLSDSGFYLCAWTRLAGGPGTDTQYFGPGTRLTVL.

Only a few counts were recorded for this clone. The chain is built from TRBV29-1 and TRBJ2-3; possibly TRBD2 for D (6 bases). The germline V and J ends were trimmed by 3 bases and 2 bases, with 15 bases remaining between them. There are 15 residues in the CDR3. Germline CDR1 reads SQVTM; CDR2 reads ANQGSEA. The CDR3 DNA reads TGCAGCGTTGACGCCTGGGACTCCCCCACAGATACGCAGTATTTT. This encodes CSVDAWDSPTDTQYF.

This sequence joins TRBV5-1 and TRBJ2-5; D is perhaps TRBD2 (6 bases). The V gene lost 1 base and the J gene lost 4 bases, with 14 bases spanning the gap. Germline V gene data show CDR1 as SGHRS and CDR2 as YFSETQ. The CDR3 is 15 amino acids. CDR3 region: CASSLRGSGPETQYF. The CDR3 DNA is TGCGCCAGCAGCTTGCGGGGTAGCGGCCCAGAGACCCAGTACTTC.

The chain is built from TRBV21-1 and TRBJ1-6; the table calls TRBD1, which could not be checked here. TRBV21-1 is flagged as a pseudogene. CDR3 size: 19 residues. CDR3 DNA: TGTGCCAGGGGGAAAGGGCAGGGTTGGGTTGGAGAGAGGAATTCACCCCTCCACTTT. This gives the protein CARGKGQGWVGERNSPLHF.

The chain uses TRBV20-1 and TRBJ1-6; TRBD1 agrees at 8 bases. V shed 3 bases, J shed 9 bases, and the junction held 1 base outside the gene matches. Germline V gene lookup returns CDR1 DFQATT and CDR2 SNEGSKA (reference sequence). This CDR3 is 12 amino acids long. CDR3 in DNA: TGCAGTGCTAGTGACAGGGGTTCACCCCTCCACTTT. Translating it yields CSASDRGSPLHF.

The CDR3 sequence is CASSVRQTGELFF. CDR3 nucleotides: TGTGCCAGCAGTGTCCGACAGACCGGGGAGCTGTTTTTT. The chain employs TRBV2 and TRBJ2-2, with a possible D match to TRBD1 (5 bases). CDR3 length: 13 residues. From germline, CDR1 is SNHLY and CDR2 FYNNEI. The ends were cut back, 4 bases at V and 5 bases at J, with 8 bases in the middle.

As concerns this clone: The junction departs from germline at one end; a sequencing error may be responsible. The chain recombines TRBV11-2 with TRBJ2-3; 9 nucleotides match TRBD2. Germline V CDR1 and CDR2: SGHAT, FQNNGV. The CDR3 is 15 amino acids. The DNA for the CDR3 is TGTGCCAGCAGCCTAGACCCTAGCGGGATCGCAAGGCGGTATTTT. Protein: CASSLDPSGIARRYF.

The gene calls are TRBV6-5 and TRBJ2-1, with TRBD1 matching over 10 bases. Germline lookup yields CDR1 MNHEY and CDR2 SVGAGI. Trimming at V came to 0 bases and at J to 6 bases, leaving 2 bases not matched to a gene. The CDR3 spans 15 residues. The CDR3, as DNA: TGTGCCAGCAGTTACTCTTGGACAGGGGGCAATGAGCAGTTCTTC. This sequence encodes CASSYSWTGGNEQFF.

The CDR3 is CASSLHPGQGDYEQYF. The CDR3 DNA sequence: TGTGCCAGCAGCCTACATCCGGGACAGGGAGACTACGAGCAGTACTTC. J is TRBJ2-7 and V is TRBV7-2; TRBD1 agrees at 9 bases. The V and J ends lost 5 bases and 3 bases, in that order; junction bases with no gene match: 11. The CDR3 is 16 residues long. Germline V CDR1 and CDR2: SGHTA, FQGNSA.

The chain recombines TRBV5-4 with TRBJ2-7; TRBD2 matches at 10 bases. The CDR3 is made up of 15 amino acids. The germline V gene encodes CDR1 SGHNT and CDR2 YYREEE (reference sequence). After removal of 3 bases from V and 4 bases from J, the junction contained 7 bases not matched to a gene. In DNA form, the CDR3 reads TGTGCCAGCAGCTCCCCTAGCGGGAGTCTTTACGAGCAGTACTTC. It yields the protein CASSSPSGSLYEQYF.

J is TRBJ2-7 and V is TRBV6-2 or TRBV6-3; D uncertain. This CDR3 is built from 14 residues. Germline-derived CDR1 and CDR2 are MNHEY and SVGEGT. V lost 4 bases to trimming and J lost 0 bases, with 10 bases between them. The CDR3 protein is CASSFQKNSYEQYF. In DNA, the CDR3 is TGTGCCAGCAGTTTTCAGAAAAACTCCTACGAGCAGTACTTC.

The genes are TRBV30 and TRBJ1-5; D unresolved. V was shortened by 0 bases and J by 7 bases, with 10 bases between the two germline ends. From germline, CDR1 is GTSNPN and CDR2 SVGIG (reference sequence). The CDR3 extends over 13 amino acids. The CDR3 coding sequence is TGTGCCTGGAGTGTGGGGAGTTGGCAGCCCCAGCATTTT. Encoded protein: CAWSVGSWQPQHF.